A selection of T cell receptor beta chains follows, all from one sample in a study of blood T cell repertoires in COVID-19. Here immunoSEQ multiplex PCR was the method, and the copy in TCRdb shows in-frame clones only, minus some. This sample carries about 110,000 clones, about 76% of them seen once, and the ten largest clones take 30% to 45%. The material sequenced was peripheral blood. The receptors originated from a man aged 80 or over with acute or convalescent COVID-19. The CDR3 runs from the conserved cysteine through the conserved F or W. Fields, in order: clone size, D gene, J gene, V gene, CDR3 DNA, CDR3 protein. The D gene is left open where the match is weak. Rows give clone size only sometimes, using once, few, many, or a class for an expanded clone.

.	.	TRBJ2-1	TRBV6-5	TGTGCCAGCGAGGAGGGTGTGTACTACAATGAGCAGTTCTTC	CASEEGVYYNEQFF
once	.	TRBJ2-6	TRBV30	TGTGCCTGGGGGATCAAAACAGGGTTCTCTGGGGCCAACGTCCTGACTTTC	CAWGIKTGFSGANVLTF
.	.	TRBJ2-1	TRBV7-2	TGTGCCAGCAGCTTAAGGACACTTTACAATGAGCAGTTCTTC	CASSLRTLYNEQFF
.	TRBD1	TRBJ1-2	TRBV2	TGTGCCAGCAGTGAAGGACAGGGCTATGGCTACACCTTC	CASSEGQGYGYTF
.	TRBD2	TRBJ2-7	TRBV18	TGTGCCAGCTCACCGGCGACTAGCGGGAGGTACGAGCAGTACTTC	CASSPATSGRYEQYF
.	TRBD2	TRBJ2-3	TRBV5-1	TGCGCCAGCAGCTCCGGACTAGCGGGACTCGCAGATACGCAGTATTTT	CASSSGLAGLADTQYF
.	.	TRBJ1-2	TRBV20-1	TGCAGTGCTTCCTCGGGGTATGGCTACACCTTC	CSASSGYGYTF
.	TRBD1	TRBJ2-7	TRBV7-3	TGTGCCAGCAGCTTTTCGGGACAGGGCCCCTACGAGCAGTACTTC	CASSFSGQGPYEQYF
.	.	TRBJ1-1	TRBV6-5	TGTGCCAGCAGTTACACGACAGGTGAAGCTTTCTTT	CASSYTTGEAFF
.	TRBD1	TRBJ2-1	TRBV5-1	TGCGCCAGCAGCTTGCAAGGGACAGGGGTCAATGAGCAGTTCTTC	CASSLQGTGVNEQFF
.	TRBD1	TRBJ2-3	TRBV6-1	TGTGCCAGCAGTGAAGCTCCGGGACAGCCAATCCCGCAGTATTTT	CASSEAPGQPIPQYF
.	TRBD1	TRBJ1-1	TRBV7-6	TGTGCCAGCAGCTTAGCCCCACCCCCGGACAGGGGGGGGTATCGGATGAACACTGAAGCTTTCTTT	CASSLAPPPDRGGYRMNTEAFF
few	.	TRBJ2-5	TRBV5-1	TGCGCCAGCAGCACAGGCGGGGAAGAGACCCAGTACTTC	CASSTGGEETQYF
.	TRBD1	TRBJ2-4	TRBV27	TGTGCCAGCAGTTTTGGATGGGGACAGGGCGGGTTCCCCAAAAACATTCAGTACTTC	CASSFGWGQGGFPKNIQYF
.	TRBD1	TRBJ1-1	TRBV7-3	TGTGCCAGCAGGGACAGGGACGGCGAAGCTTTCTTT	CASRDRDGEAFF
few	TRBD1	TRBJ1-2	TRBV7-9	TGTGCCAGCACCCCGGGACAGTCTAACTATGGCTACACCTTC	CASTPGQSNYGYTF
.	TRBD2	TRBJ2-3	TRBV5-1	TGCGCCAGCAGCTTGGAACTAGCGGGAGGCGGAGATACGCAGTATTTT	CASSLELAGGGDTQYF
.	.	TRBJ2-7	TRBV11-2	TGTGCCAGCAGCTTATCCCACAGGGAGAGCTACGAGCAGTACTTC	CASSLSHRESYEQYF
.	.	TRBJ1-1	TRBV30	TGTGCCTGGTCCTCGGGGTTTAACACTGAAGCTTTCTTT	CAWSSGFNTEAFF
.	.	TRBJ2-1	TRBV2	TGTGCCAGCAGTACCCTGGGGCTAGATGAGCAGTTCTTC	CASSTLGLDEQFF
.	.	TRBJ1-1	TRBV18	TGTGCCAGCTCGCAAAGACAGAGTAACACTGAAGCTTTCTTT	CASSQRQSNTEAFF
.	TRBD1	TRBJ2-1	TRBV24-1	TGTGCCACCAGGGAGAGTCCGGGACAGGGGGCCGCCAATGAGCAGTTCTTC	CATRESPGQGAANEQFF
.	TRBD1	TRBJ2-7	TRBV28	TGTGCCAGCAGTTTGGGACCCGGGACAGCTGTGGGGGAGCAGTACTTC	CASSLGPGTAVGEQYF
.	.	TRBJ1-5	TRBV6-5	TGTGCCAGCAGCGGCAGGGTTTATAGCAATCAGCCCCAGCATTTT	CASSGRVYSNQPQHF
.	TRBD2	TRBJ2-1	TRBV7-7	TGTGCTAGCAGCCCGGGACTAGCGGACTACAATGAGCAGTTCTTC	CASSPGLADYNEQFF
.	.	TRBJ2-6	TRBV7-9	TGTGCCAGCAGCTCCCGCTACTCTGGGGCCAACGTCCTGACTTTC	CASSSRYSGANVLTF
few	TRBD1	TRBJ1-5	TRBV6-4	TGTGCCAGGGAGGGACAGCCGGATCAGCCCCAGCATTTT	CAREGQPDQPQHF
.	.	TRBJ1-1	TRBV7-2	TGTGCCAGCAGCTTAAACGACAGGTGGAACACTGAAGCTTTCTTT	CASSLNDRWNTEAFF
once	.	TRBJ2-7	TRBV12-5	TGTGCTAGTGGTTTGCCGTCTTCAGGGAAGCACCCAACCACGTCCTACGAGCAGTACTTC	CASGLPSSGKHPTTSYEQYF
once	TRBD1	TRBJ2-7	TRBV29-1	TGCAGCGTCCGCAGGGGGTGGGAGCAGTACTTC	CSVRRGWEQYF
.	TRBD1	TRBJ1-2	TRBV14	TGTGCCAGCAGCCAACAAAGCTACGGGACAGGGGGTGGCTACACCTTC	CASSQQSYGTGGGYTF
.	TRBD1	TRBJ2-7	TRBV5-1	TGCGCCAGCAGCGCGGACAGGGTTAAAACCTACGAGCAGTACTTC	CASSADRVKTYEQYF
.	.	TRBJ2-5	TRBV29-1	TGCAGCGGCCGGACAGCGGAAGAGACCCAGTACTTC	CSGRTAEETQYF
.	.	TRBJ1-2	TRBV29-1	TGCAGCGTTGTTAAAGGAGCGAGCGGCTACACCTTC	CSVVKGASGYTF
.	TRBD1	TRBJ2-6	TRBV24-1	TGTGCCACCAGTGACCCTTTCGCCGGGACAGGGGAGGCTGGGGCCAACGTCCTGACTTTC	CATSDPFAGTGEAGANVLTF
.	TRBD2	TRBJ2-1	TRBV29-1	TGCAGCGTTGAAGGACTAGCGCTGACCTACAATGAGCAGTTCTTC	CSVEGLALTYNEQFF
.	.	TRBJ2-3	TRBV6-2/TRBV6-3	TGTGCCAGCAGTCTGCGCGACAGAGGCACAGATACGCAGTATTTT	CASSLRDRGTDTQYF
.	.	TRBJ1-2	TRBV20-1	TGCAGTGCTAGCCAGGGCCATGGCTACACCTTC	CSASQGHGYTF
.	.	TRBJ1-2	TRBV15	TGTGCCACCAGCAGAGAATTAGCTAACTATGGCTACACCTTC	CATSRELANYGYTF
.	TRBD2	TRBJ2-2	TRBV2	TGTGCCAGCAATCAGGGAGGGACCGGGGAGCTGTTTTTT	CASNQGGTGELFF